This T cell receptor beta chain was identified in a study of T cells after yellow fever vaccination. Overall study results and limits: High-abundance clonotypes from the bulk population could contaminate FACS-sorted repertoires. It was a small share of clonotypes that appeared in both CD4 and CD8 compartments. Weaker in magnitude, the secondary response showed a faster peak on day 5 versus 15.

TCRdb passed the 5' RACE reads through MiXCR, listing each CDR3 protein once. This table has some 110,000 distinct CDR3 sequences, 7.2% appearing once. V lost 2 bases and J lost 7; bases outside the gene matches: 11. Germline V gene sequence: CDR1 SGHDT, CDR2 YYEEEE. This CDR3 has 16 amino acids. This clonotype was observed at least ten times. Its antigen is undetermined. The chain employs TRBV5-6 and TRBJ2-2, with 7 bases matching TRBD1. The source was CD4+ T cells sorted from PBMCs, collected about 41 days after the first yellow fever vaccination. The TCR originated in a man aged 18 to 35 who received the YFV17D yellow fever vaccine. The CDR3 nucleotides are TGTGCCAGCAGCTTTCGTAGGGACAGCCGAGGCGGGGAGCTGTTTTTT. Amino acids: CASSFRRDSRGGELFF.